A selection of T cell receptor beta chains follows, all from one sample in a study of liver allograft versus peripheral blood T cells. MiXCR was run by TCRdb on the reads, yielding one entry per CDR3 protein. The table lists over 5,000 distinct CDR3 sequences, roughly 17% of them singletons. Receptors were obtained from a human patient who had a liver transplant. Some T cells may be the graft donor's. Both conserved end residues are part of each CDR3. D genes are given only for firm matches. Not every row has a clone size; where given, it reads once, few, many or a size class.

TRBJ1-3 NA NA 16 TRBV14 CASSQDNRSGGNTIYF TGTGCCAGCAGCCAAGATAATCGATCGGGCGGAAACACCATATATTTT
TRBJ2-5 TRBD1 few 15 TRBV9 CASSETGKVQETQYF TGTGCCAGCAGCGAGACAGGGAAAGTCCAAGAGACCCAGTACTTC
TRBJ2-3 NA few 13 TRBV7-2 CASNQNPGDTQYF TGTGCCAGCAACCAAAACCCTGGAGATACGCAGTATTTT
TRBJ2-3 TRBD2 many 15 TRBV27 CASSIERGITDTQYF TGTGCCAGCAGTATAGAGCGGGGGATCACAGATACGCAGTATTTT
TRBJ1-4 NA medium-sized 15 TRBV15 CATSPRVNGNEKLFF TGTGCCACCAGCCCTCGGGTAAACGGGAATGAAAAACTGTTTTTT
TRBJ1-5 NA medium-sized 15 TRBV19 CASSPPNYSNQPQHF TGTGCCAGTAGTCCTCCGAATTATAGCAATCAGCCCCAGCATTTT
TRBJ1-6 NA medium-sized 17 TRBV9 CASSVGSGAAYNSPLHF TGTGCCAGCAGCGTAGGGTCAGGGGCGGCCTATAATTCACCCCTCCACTTT
TRBJ1-5 NA medium-sized 12 TRBV15 CATSRDLQPQHF TGTGCCACCAGCAGAGATCTCCAGCCCCAGCATTTT
TRBJ1-5 TRBD1 medium-sized 14 TRBV6-5 CASSYSTGDQPQHF TGTGCCAGCAGTTATTCCACAGGGGATCAGCCCCAGCATTTT
TRBJ2-1 NA many 15 TRBV9 CASSPRYPLNNEQFF TGTGCCAGCAGCCCACGCTACCCCCTGAACAATGAGCAGTTCTTC
TRBJ2-7 TRBD2 many 13 TRBV10-3 CAIKKRETYEQYF TGTGCCATCAAAAAGCGGGAGACCTACGAGCAGTACTTC
TRBJ1-3 NA medium-sized 14 TRBV6-5 CASSYSPSGNTIYF TGTGCCAGCAGTTACTCGCCGTCTGGAAACACCATATATTTT
TRBJ1-3 TRBD1 few 14 TRBV7-9 CASSRQGRGNTIYF TGTGCCAGCAGCCGACAGGGTCGTGGAAACACCATATATTTT
TRBJ1-2 TRBD1 once 14 TRBV6-2/TRBV6-3 CASSPGQGLYGYTF TGTGCCAGCAGCCCGGGACAGGGCCTCTATGGCTACACCTTC
TRBJ1-2 NA large 12 TRBV29-1 CSVHRGDYGYTF TGCAGCGTTCATAGGGGCGACTATGGCTACACCTTC
TRBJ1-1 NA medium-sized 14 TRBV6-5 CASREPGLNTEAFF TGTGCCAGCAGAGAGCCAGGGCTGAACACTGAAGCTTTCTTT
TRBJ2-2 TRBD1 many 15 TRBV11-3 CASSFGQGRTGELFF TGTGCCAGCAGCTTCGGACAGGGCCGAACCGGGGAGCTGTTTTTT
TRBJ2-1 NA medium-sized 13 TRBV7-9 CASSSLQIRQQFF TGTGCCAGCAGCTCCCTTCAAATACGTCAGCAGTTCTTC
TRBJ1-2 TRBD1 NA 14 TRBV7-9 CASSLVDRGNGYTF TGTGCCAGCAGCTTAGTCGACAGGGGCAACGGCTACACCTTC
TRBJ2-1 TRBD2 few 16 TRBV7-3 CASSPRARAGENEQFF TGTGCCAGCAGCCCCCGAGCGCGAGCGGGGGAGAATGAGCAGTTCTTC
TRBJ1-1 NA medium-sized 14 TRBV15 CATSRDRGDTEAFF TGTGCCACCAGCAGAGATAGGGGAGACACTGAAGCTTTCTTT
TRBJ1-2 NA medium-sized 11 TRBV20-1 CSARPTGGYTF TGCAGTGCTAGACCTACAGGGGGCTACACCTTC
TRBJ1-4 NA medium-sized 13 TRBV18 CASSPAMEEKLFF TGTGCCAGCTCACCCGCCATGGAGGAAAAACTGTTTTTT
TRBJ1-1 NA many 14 TRBV6-2/TRBV6-3 CASSFYGRYTEAFF TGTGCCAGCAGTTTCTATGGGAGATACACTGAAGCTTTCTTT
TRBJ1-1 NA many 13 TRBV20-1 CSARKFLNTEAFF TGCAGTGCTAGAAAGTTTCTGAACACTGAAGCTTTCTTT
TRBJ1-3 NA NA 12 TRBV12-3/TRBV12-4 CASRTSGNTIYF TGTGCCAGCCGCACCTCTGGAAACACCATATATTTT
TRBJ1-1 NA many 12 TRBV6-5 CASRPQGSEAFF TGTGCCAGCAGACCTCAGGGGAGTGAAGCTTTCTTT
TRBJ2-2 TRBD2 many 16 TRBV6-2/TRBV6-3 CASRRTSGGATGELFF TGTGCCAGCAGACGGACTAGCGGGGGGGCCACCGGGGAGCTGTTTTTT
TRBJ2-7 TRBD1 many 13 TRBV10-3 CAIREQGNYEQYF TGTGCCATCAGGGAACAGGGGAACTACGAGCAGTACTTC
TRBJ1-5 NA NA 12 TRBV12-3/TRBV12-4 CASSFKDQPQHF TGTGCCAGCAGTTTTAAAGATCAGCCCCAGCATTTT
TRBJ2-4 NA few 14 TRBV7-9 CASSLMVEGDIQYF TGTGCCAGCAGCTTAATGGTGGAGGGGGACATTCAGTACTTC
TRBJ2-3 TRBD1 many 14 TRBV7-9 CASSPGTATDTQYF TGTGCCAGCAGCCCGGGGACAGCCACAGATACGCAGTATTTT
TRBJ1-6 TRBD1 medium-sized 14 TRBV12-3/TRBV12-4 CASSSGTGGSPLHF TGTGCCAGCAGTTCCGGGACAGGGGGTTCACCCCTCCACTTT
TRBJ2-3 NA once 13 TRBV6-1 CASRGAPPDTQYF TGTGCCAGCAGAGGAGCTCCCCCAGATACGCAGTATTTT
TRBJ1-1 NA NA 13 TRBV3-1 CASSQVEGTEAFF TGTGCCAGCAGCCAAGTGGAAGGCACTGAAGCTTTCTTT